The clone carrying this TCR beta chain was seen more than once but under ten times. Original analysis: Estimation of nucleated cell counts relied on the amplification of reference gene primers. Data came from immunoSEQ multiplex PCR; TCRdb stores just in-frame clones and leaves some out. That table furnishes V, J and clone size, whereas the DNA furnished D and trimming. Of fewer than 150,000 clones in the sample, over 75% were seen once. This entry belongs to a study of blood T cell repertoires in COVID-19. Study-level information: Donors in Cohort 3 counted as recovered after two negative PCRs, clearance, or symptom resolution. T cells, B-cell-depleted T cells, or PBMCs provided the cDNA or gDNA that served as material.

The CDR3 runs 15 residues. With V trimmed by 7 bases and J by 7 bases, 13 bases remained unmatched. Germline assignment: CDR1 SQVTM and CDR2 ANQGSEA. The clonotype comes from a man over 45 in a cohort exposed to, infected with or recovered from COVID-19 (not recorded which). The rearrangement links TRBV29-1 to TRBJ1-2; 12 bases match TRBD1. Sequenced material: PBMCs or T cells enriched from blood (not recorded which). The CDR3 here is CSAEGAGTGGFGYTF. DNA for the CDR3: TGCAGCGCTGAGGGAGCCGGGACAGGGGGCTTTGGCTACACCTTC.